This T cell receptor beta chain emerged from a study of T-cell memory formation after mild COVID-19. Study information: There were largely donor-specific TCR clusters.

Each CDR3 protein gets one entry after TCRdb re-called the 5' RACE reads with MiXCR. The data contain under 50,000 distinct CDR3 sequences, 25% to 30% of them singletons. V lost 3 bases, J lost 2 bases, and 11 bases lay in between. Germline CDR1 is DFQATT and CDR2 is SNEGSKA (reference sequence). The length of the CDR3 is 14 residues. The study's findings and limits: The study found balanced CD4/CD8 in clones contracting day 15 to 85 and a CD4+ lean in later expanders.

As concerns this clonotype: Its matching antigen is unknown.

The chain has TRBV20-1 and TRBJ1-5; no firm D call. The sequenced sample was PBMCs or a T cell subset sorted from them (not recorded which). The sequence derives from a man aged 18 to 29 who had mild COVID-19 (a few samples of this study predate the infection). Cell type and time point are not known. The DNA for the CDR3 is TGCAGTGCTAGTAAGGGCGTAGGCAATCAGCCCCAGCATTTT. This encodes CSASKGVGNQPQHF.